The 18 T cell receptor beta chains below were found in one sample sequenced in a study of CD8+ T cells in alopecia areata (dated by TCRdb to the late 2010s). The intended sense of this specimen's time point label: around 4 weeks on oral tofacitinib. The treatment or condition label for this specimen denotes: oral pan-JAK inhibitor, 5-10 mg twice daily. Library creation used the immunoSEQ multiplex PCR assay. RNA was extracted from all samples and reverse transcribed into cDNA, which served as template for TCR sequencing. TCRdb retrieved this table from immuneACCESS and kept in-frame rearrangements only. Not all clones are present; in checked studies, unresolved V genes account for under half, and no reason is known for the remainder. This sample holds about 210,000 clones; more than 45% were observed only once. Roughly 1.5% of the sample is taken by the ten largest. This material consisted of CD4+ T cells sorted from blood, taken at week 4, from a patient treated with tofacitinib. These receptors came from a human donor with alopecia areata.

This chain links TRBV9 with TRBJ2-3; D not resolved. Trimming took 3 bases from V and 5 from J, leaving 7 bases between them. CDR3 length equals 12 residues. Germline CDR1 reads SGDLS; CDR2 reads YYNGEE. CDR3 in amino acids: CASSAMGDTQYF. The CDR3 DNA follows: TGTGCCAGCAGCGCCATGGGAGATACGCAGTATTTT.

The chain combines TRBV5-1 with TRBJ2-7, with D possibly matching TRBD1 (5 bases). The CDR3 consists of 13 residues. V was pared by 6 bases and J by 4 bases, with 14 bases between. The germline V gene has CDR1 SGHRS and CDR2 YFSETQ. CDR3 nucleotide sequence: TGCGCCAGCATTCCAAGACAGAGGTACGAGCAGTACTTC. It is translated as CASIPRQRYEQYF.

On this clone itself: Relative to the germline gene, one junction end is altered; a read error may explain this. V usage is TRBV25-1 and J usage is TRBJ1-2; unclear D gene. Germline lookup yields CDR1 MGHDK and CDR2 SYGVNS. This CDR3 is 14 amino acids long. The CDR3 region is CASSEEWRHPNNEF. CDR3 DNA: TGTGCCAGCAGTGAAGAATGGAGACACCCTAACAATGAATTC.

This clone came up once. CDR3 loop: CASSSGLASYEQFF. The CDR3 region has the DNA TGTGCCAGCAGCTCCGGACTAGCTTCGTATGAGCAGTTCTTC. The chain recombines TRBV11-2 with TRBJ2-1; 8 bases fit TRBD2. Germline V gives CDR1 SGHAT, CDR2 FQNNGV. V trimming: 4 bases; J trimming: 8 bases; junction bases outside the gene matches: 7. There are 14 residues in the CDR3.

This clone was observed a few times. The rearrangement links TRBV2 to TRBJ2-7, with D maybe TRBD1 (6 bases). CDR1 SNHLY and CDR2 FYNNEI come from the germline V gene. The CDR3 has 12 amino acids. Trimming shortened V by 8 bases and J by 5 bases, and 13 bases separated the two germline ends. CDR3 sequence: CASAGDANEQYF. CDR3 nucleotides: TGTGCCAGCGCAGGGGATGCGAACGAGCAGTACTTC.

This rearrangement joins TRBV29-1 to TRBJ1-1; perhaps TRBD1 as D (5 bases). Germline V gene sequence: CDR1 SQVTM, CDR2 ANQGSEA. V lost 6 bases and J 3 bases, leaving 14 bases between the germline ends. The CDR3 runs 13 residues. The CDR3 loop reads CSVKGRAHTEAFF. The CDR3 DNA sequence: TGCAGCGTCAAGGGACGGGCTCACACTGAAGCTTTCTTT.

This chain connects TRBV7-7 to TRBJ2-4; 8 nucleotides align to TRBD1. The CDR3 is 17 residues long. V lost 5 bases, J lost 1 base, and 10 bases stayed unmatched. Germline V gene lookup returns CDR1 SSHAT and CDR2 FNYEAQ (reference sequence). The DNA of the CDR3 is TGTGCCAGCAGCCGCAGACAGGGGTGGGAGGCCAAAAACATTCAGTACTTC. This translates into CASSRRQGWEAKNIQYF.

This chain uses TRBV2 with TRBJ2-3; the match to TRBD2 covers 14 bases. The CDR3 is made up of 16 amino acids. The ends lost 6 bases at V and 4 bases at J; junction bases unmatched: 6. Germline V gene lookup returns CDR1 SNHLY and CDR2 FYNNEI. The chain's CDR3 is CASSPRTSGGPDTQYF. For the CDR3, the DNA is TGTGCCAGCAGCCCGAGGACTAGCGGGGGGCCAGATACGCAGTATTTT.

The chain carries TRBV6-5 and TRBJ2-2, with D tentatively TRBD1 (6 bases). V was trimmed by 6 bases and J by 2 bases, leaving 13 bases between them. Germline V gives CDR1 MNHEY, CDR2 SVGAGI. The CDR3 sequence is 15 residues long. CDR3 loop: CASRAGVLNTGELFF. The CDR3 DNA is TGTGCCAGCAGAGCAGGGGTACTTAACACCGGGGAGCTGTTTTTT.

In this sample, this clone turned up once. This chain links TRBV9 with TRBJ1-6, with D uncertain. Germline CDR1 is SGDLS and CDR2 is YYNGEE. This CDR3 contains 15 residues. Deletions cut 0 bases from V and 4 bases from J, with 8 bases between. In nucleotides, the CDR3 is TGTGCCAGCAGCGTAGGGGTCAAGTATAATTCACCCCTCCACTTT. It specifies CASSVGVKYNSPLHF. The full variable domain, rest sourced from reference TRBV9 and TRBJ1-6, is DSGVTQTPKHLITATGQRVTLRCSPRSGDLSVYWYQQSLDQGLQFLIQYYNGEERAKGNILERFSAQQFPDLHSELNLSSLELGDSALYFCASSVGVKYNSPLHFGNGTRLTVT.

CDR3 amino acids: CASSGQTSNQPQHF. The CDR3 DNA follows: TGTGCCAGCAGTGGACAGACTAGCAATCAGCCCCAGCATTTT. J is TRBJ1-5 and V is TRBV2, with D perhaps matching TRBD1 (5 bases). The germline gives CDR1 SNHLY, CDR2 FYNNEI. This CDR3 comprises 14 residues. Trimming took off 4 bases at V and 0 bases at J, with 7 bases between the two ends.

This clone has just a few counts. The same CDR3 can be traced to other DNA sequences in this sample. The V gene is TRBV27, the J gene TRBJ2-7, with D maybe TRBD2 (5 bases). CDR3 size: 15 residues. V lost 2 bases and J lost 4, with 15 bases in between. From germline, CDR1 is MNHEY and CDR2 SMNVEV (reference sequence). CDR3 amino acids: CASSLGGRGRYEQYF. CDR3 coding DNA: TGTGCCAGCAGTTTAGGCGGTCGGGGTAGGTACGAGCAGTACTTC.

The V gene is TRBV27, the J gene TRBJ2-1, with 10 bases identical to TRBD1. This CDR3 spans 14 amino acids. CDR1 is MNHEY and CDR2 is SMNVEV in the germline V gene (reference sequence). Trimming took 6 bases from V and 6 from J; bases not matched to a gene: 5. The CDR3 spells CASRGDRGTNEQFF. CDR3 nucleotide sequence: TGTGCCAGCAGGGGGGACAGGGGAACCAATGAGCAGTTCTTC.

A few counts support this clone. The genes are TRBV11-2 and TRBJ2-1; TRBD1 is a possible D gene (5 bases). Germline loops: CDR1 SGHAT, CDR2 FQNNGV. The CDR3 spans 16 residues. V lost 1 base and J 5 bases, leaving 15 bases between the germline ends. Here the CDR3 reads CASSLVGRVGHNEQFF. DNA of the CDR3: TGTGCCAGCAGCTTAGTTGGCAGGGTTGGGCACAATGAGCAGTTCTTC.

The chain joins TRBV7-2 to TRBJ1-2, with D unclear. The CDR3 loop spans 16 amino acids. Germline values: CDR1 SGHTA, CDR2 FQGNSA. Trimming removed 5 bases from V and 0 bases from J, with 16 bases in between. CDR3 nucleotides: TGTGCCAGCAGCAGCCGCAGCCCAGGCTCTAACTATGGCTACACCTTC. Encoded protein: CASSSRSPGSNYGYTF. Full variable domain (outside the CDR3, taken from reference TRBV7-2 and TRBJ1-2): GAGVSQSPSNKVTEKGKDVELRCDPISGHTALYWYRQSLGQGLEFLIYFQGNSAPDKSGLPSDRFSAERTGGSVSTLTIQRTQQEDSAVYLCASSSRSPGSNYGYTFGSGTRLTVV.

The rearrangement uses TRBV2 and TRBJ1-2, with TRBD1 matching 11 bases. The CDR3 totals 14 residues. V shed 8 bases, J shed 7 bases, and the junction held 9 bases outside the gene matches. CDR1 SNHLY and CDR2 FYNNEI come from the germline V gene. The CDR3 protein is CASSSQGQGVGYTF. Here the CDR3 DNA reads TGTGCCAGCTCGTCCCAGGGACAGGGGGTTGGCTACACCTTC.

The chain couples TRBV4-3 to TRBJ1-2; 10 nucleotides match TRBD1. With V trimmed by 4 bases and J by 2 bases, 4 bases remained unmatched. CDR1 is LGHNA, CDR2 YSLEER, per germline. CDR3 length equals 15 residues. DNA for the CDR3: TGCGCCAGCAGCCCTGGGACAGGGGCAAACTATGGCTACACCTTC. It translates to CASSPGTGANYGYTF.

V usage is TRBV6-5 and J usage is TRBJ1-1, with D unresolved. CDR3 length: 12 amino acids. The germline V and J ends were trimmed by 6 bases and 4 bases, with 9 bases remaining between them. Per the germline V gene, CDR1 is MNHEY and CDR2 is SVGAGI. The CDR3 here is CASSRLRTEAFF. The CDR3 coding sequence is TGTGCCAGCAGCCGGCTCCGCACTGAAGCTTTCTTT.